One T cell receptor (beta chain) is described in this entry. This clone's antigen is unknown. The data were taken from a study of CXCR3-negative and CXCR3-positive naive CD8 T cells (dated by TCRdb to 2018 to 2020). In the study overall: In total, about 150 million TRB reads were obtained, corresponding to roughly 1.5 +/- 0.3 million reads per library. The TRBV-TRBJ cluster analysis covered naive subsets from a handful of donors and memory cells from 3 donors. Diversity and physicochemical repertoire analyses covered under twelve donors pooled from two independent experiments.

Each CD8+ T cell subset was flow-sorted in triplicate, with about 320,000 cells per subset placed directly into RLT lysis buffer. To keep memory contaminants out, a stringent definition of naive CD8+ T cells was applied: CD45RO-CCR7+CD27+CD95-. Peripheral blood mononuclear cells were isolated from buffy coats by standard density gradient centrifugation. Naive CXCR3-negative and CXCR3-positive CD8+ T cells were flow-sorted using a FACSAria III. Total RNA was extracted from sorted cells using an RNeasy Mini Kit. From cysteine to phenylalanine, the CDR3 is 13 amino acids long. This entry has no DNA. In the germline V gene, CDR1 corresponds to MGHRA and CDR2 to YSYEKL. Study-level results and caveats: Naive CXCR3-negative and CXCR3-positive cells from the same donor showed similar TRBV-TRBJ usage, whereas memory cells showed distinct patterns. Because CXCR3 expression was partially decreased after cryopreservation, freshly isolated PBMCs were used for most assays. Because surface CD5, which has been linked to self-reactivity in mice, was comparable between naive subsets, TCR interaction strength was also inferred from TRB CDR3 physicochemical properties. Compared with CXCR3-negative naive cells, CXCR3-positive naive cells had TRB CDR3s with higher hydrophobicity (lower Kidera factor 4), lower energy, and higher strength and volume indices. Both naive subsets had comparably high repertoire diversity, while memory CD8+ T cells had much lower repertoire diversity.

The instrument given in TCRdb is NextSeq 550. The Human TCR Profiling Kit (MiLaboratory) was used to prepare UMI-labeled 5' RACE TRB cDNA libraries. cDNA synthesis used the entire amount of extracted RNA, and PCR amplification then used the entire amount of cDNA produced. Libraries were prepared in parallel with an identical number of PCR cycles. As for how the authors treated the data: With a minimum of two reads required per UMI, MIGEC and MiXCR pulled out about 49,000 +/- 11,000 unique UMI-labeled TRB cDNA molecules from each library. An average of 40,000 +/- 10,000 functional in-frame TRB CDR3 nucleotide clonotypes without stop codons was found per library. After downsampling to 5000 UMI-labeled TRB molecules per sample, diversity metrics, including normalized Shannon-Wiener and Chao1, were computed in VDJtools. For the central five CDR3 residues, VDJtools calculated physicochemical properties weighted by clonotype size, namely interaction energy, strength, volume and Kidera factor 4. TCRdb reprocessed the reads; each CDR3 protein sequence makes one entry, and DNA is unavailable. TCRdb's processing, not the authors', yielded these V and J calls. The table held for this sample gives over 95,000 distinct CDR3 sequences. In total, the top ten clones hold approximately 0.36% of the sample.

The source material was naive CXCR3+ CD8+ T cells from blood. The meaning of the sample's cell subset or site label: CD45RO-CCR7+CD27+CD95- naive CD8+ T cells expressing CXCR3 (TNR3+). Recombination connected TRBV4-1 to TRBJ1-1; TCRdb gives TRBD1 as the D gene, but with no DNA this cannot be confirmed. The receptor was derived from a human donor in good health. Some clones in this sample may be carry-over from other donors' samples. This receptor has the CDR3 CASSTALNTEAFF.